Sequencing of this TCR beta chain was carried out in a study of blood T cell repertoires in COVID-19. This CDR3 contains 13 residues. With 6 bases removed from V and 4 bases from J, the gap between germline ends came to 12 bases. Germline-derived CDR1 and CDR2 are LNHNV and YYDKDF (reference sequence). The table lists this clone with a few counts. Using immunoSEQ multiplex PCR, the repertoire was profiled, and TCRdb retains in-frame clones only, with some absent. The sample consists of approximately 77,000 clones, 80% of them appearing once. The chain couples TRBV15 to TRBJ1-1, with D unresolved. The sample comprised peripheral blood. The sequence came from a woman in her 70s with acute or convalescent COVID-19. The DNA of the CDR3 is TGTGCCACCAGGGTGGACCGGGGCACTGAAGCTTTCTTT. Translated: CATRVDRGTEAFF.